Described below is a single T cell receptor beta chain sequence and its context. These data are taken from a study of blood T cell repertoires in COVID-19. Study summary: There were acute and convalescent COVID-19 samples, and they came from the United States, Italy and Spain.

This CDR3 is 15 amino acids long. V lost 3 bases and J 4 bases, leaving 13 bases between the germline ends. Per germline, CDR1 KGHSH and CDR2 LQKENI. Method: immunoSEQ multiplex PCR; TCRdb's copy keeps in-frame clones and lacks some. Of hundreds of thousands of clones listed, 83% were seen once; the top ten hold about 2.5%. The rearrangement joins TRBV18 to TRBJ1-3; no reliable D call. This TCR was sampled from a woman in her forties with active or convalescent COVID-19. Sequenced: peripheral blood. CDR3 region: CASSPPSVAGNTIYF. For the CDR3, the DNA is TGTGCCAGCTCACCCCCCAGCGTTGCAGGAAACACCATATATTTT.